Sequencing of this T cell receptor (beta chain) was carried out in a study of blood T cell repertoires in COVID-19. As for the study in general: There were acute and convalescent COVID-19 samples, and they came from the United States, Italy and Spain. The cDNA or gDNA used as material had been derived from T cells, B-cell-depleted T cells, or PBMCs.

Ten or more counts support this clone. The germline CDR1 and CDR2 sequences are LNHDA and SQIVND (reference sequence). This CDR3 is 13 amino acids long. Trimming shortened V by 0 bases and J by 7 bases, and 9 bases separated the two germline ends. In the original analysis: Estimated nucleated cell counts came from reference gene primer amplification. Measured with immunoSEQ multiplex PCR; TCRdb has only the in-frame clones, and not every one. V and J calls and clone size are copied from that table; D and trimming were computed from the DNA. This sample has tens of thousands of clones, with 65% to 85% found just once.

This chain uses TRBV19 with TRBJ1-2; no clear D. Sequencing used peripheral blood. The clonotype comes from a man aged 55 to 70 with active or convalescent COVID-19. The CDR3 here is CASSIDLGGGYTF. CDR3 bases: TGTGCCAGTAGTATAGACCTTGGCGGTGGCTACACCTTC.